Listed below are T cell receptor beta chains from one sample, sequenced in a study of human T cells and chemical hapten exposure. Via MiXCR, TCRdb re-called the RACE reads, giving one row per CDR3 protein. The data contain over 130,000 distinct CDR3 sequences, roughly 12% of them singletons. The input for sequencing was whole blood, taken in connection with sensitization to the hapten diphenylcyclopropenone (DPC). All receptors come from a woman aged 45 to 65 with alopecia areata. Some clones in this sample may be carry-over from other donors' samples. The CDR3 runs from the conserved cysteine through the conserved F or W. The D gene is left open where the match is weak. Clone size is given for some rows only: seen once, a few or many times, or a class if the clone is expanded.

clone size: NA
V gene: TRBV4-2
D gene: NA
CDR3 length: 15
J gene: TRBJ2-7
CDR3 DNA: TGTGCCAGCAGTCCAGCCGGGGCCCTAACTTACGAGCAGTACTTC
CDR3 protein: CASSPAGALTYEQYF

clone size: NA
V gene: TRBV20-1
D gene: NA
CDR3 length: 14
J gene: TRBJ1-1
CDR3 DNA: TGCAGTGCCTTACCGGGGGGCACGGACACTGAAGCTTTCTTT
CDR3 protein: CSALPGGTDTEAFF

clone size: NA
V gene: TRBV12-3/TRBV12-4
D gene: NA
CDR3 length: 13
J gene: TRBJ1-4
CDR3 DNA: TGTGCCAGCAGTTACGCGACTAATGAAAAACTGTTTTTT
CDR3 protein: CASSYATNEKLFF

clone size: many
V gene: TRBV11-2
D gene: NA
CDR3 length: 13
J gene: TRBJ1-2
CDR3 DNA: TGTGCCAGCAGTTTATCCCCTAACTATGGCTACACCTTC
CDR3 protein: CASSLSPNYGYTF

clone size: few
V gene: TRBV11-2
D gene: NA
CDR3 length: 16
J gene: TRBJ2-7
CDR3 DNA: TGTGCCAGCAGCCCCGGCCGACAGCGGGCATCCTACGAGCAGTACTTC
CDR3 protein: CASSPGRQRASYEQYF

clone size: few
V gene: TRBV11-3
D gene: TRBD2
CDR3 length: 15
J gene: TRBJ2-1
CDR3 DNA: TGTGCCAGCAGCTCCCGGGACTACCCCTCCAATGAGCAGTTCTTC
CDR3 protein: CASSSRDYPSNEQFF

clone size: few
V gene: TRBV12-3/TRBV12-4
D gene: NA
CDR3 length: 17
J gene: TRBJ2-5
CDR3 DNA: TGTGCCAGCAGTCATGGGACACATACCGCTAACCAAGAGACCCAGTACTTC
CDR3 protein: CASSHGTHTANQETQYF

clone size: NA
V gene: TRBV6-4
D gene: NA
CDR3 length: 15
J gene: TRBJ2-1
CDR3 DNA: TGTGCCAGCAGCCCTGAGGGAGGGGGTCAAAATGAGCAGTTCTTC
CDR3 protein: CASSPEGGGQNEQFF

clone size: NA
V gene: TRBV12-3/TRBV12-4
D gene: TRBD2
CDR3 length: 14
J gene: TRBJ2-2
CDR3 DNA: TGTGCCAGCAGTCCCAGCGGGAGAGGCGGGGAGCTGTTTTTT
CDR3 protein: CASSPSGRGGELFF

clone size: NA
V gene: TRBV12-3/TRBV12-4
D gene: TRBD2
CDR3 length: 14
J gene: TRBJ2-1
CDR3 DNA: TGTGCCAGCAGTCTGATTAGCGGGACCGGTGAGCAGTTCTTC
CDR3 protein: CASSLISGTGEQFF

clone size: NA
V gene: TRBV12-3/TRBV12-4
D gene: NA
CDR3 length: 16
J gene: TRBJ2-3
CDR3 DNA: TGTGCCAGCAGTTTAGCGCTGGTGCTGCCTCACCTTACGCAGTATTTT
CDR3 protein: CASSLALVLPHLTQYF

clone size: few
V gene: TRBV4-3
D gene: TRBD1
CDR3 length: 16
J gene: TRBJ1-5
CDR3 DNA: TGCGCCAGCAGGAGGGACAGGGGCGAAAGCAATCAGCCCCAGCATTTT
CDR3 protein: CASRRDRGESNQPQHF

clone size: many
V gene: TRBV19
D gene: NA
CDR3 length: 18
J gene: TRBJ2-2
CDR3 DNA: TGTGCCAGTAGTATAAACAGTTTGGGGTTTTCGAACACCGGGGAGCTGTTTTTT
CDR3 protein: CASSINSLGFSNTGELFF

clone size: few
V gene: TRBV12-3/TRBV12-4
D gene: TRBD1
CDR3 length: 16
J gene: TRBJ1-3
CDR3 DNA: TGTGCCAGCAGCACCTTGACAGGGGGCGAAGGAAACACCATATATTTT
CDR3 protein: CASSTLTGGEGNTIYF

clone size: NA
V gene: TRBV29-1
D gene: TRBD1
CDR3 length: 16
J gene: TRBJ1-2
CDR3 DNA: TGCAGCGTTGAAGAGGGGACAGCCTTGACTAACTATGGCTACACCTTC
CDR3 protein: CSVEEGTALTNYGYTF

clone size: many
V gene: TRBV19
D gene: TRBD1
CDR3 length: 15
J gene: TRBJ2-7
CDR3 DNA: TGTGCCAGTAGTAGAACCGGGACAGCCGTTTACGAGCAGTACTTC
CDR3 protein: CASSRTGTAVYEQYF

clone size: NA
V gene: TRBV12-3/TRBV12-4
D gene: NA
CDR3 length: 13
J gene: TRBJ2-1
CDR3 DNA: TGTGCCAGCAGTGACTGGCTAGCTGAGATACGGTTCTTC
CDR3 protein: CASSDWLAEIRFF

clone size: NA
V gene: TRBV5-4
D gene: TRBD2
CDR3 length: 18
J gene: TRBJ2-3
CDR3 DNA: TGTGCCAGCAGCTTGGGTAGCCTAGCGGGGACTAGCACAGATACGCAGTATTTT
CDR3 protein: CASSLGSLAGTSTDTQYF

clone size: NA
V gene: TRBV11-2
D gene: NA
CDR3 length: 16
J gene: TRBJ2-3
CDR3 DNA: TGTGCCAGCAGCTTAGATCATATGGAAGCTACAGATACGCAGTATTTT
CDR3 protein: CASSLDHMEATDTQYF

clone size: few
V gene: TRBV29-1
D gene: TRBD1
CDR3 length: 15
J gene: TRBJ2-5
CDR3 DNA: TGCAGCGTAGCCGGGACAGCCGTGACCATGGAGACCCAGTACTTC
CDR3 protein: CSVAGTAVTMETQYF

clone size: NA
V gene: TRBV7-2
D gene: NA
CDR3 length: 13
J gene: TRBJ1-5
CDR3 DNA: TGTGCCAGCAGCTTAGCTTTGGATCAGCCCCAGCATTTT
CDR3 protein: CASSLALDQPQHF

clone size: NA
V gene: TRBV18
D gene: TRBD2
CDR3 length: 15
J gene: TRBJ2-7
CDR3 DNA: TGTGCCAGCTCACCCGGGACTAGCGGGAGCCACGAGCAGTACTTC
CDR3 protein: CASSPGTSGSHEQYF

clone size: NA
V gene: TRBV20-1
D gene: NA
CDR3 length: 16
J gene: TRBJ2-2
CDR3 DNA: TGCAGTGCAGGTGTTAGCGTCTTCGGGCAAACCGGGGAGCTGTTTTTT
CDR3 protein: CSAGVSVFGQTGELFF

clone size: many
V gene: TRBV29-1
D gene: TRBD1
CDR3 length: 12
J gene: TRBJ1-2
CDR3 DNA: TGCAGCGATTTCGGGACAGGGCGAGGCTACACCTTC
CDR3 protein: CSDFGTGRGYTF

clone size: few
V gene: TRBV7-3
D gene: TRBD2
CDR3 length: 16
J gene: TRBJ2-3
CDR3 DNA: TGTGCCAGCAGCTCTAGCGGGAGGGGCGGCACAGATACGCAGTATTTT
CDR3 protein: CASSSSGRGGTDTQYF

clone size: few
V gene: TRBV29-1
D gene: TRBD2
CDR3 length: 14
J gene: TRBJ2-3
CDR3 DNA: TGCAGCGTTGAAGAAGGGCTCGGGAGGGATACGCAGTATTTT
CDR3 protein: CSVEEGLGRDTQYF

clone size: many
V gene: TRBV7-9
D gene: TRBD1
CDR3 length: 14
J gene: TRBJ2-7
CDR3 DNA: TGTGCCAGCAGCCCGGACAGGATTAGTTACGAGCAGTACTTC
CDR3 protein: CASSPDRISYEQYF

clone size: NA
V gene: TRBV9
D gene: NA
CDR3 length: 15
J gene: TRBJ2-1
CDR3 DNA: TGTGCCAGCAGCGTGGGGGGCGGCTCCTACAATGAGCAGTTCTTC
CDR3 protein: CASSVGGGSYNEQFF

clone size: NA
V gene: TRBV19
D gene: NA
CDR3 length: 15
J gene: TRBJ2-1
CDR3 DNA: TGTGCCAGTAGTATCGTTAGCTCCGCCTACAATGAGCAGTTCTTC
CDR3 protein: CASSIVSSAYNEQFF

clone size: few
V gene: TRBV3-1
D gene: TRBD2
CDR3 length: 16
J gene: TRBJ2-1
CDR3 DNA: TGTGCCAGCAGCCTCAGAGCGGGACTAGCGGCTGATGAGCAGTTCTTC
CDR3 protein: CASSLRAGLAADEQFF

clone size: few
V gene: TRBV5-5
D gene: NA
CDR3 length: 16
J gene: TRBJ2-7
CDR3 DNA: TGTGCCAGCAGCCTCCTCGCGGGGAGGCCCTCCTACGAGCAGTACTTC
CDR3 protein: CASSLLAGRPSYEQYF

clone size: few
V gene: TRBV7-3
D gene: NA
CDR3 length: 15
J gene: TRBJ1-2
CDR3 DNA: TGTGCCAGCAGCCGGGACGGACAGCCAGTCGGAGGCTACACCTTC
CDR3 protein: CASSRDGQPVGGYTF

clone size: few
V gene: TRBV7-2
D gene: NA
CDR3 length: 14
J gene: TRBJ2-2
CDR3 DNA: TGTGCCAGCAGCTTGAAGCGGGCCACCGGGGAGCTGTTTTTT
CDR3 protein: CASSLKRATGELFF

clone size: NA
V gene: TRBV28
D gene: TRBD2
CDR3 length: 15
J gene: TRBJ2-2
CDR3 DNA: TGTGCCAGCAGTTTACGACTAGCGCGTACCGGGGAGCTGTTTTTT
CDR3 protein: CASSLRLARTGELFF

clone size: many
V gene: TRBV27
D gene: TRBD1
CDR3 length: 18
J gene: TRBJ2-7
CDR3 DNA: TGTGCCAGCACCCCCCTTGGGACAGGACCATCCATCCCCTACGAGCAGTACTTC
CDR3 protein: CASTPLGTGPSIPYEQYF

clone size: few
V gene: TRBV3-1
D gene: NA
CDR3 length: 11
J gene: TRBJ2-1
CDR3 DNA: TGTGCCAGCGGGCTTTACAATGAGCAGTTCTTC
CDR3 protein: CASGLYNEQFF

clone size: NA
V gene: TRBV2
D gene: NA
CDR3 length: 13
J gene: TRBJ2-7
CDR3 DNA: TGTGCCAGCAGTTCCGGCAACTCCTACGAGCAGTACTTC
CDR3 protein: CASSSGNSYEQYF

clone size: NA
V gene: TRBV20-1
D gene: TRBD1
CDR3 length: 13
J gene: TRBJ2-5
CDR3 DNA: TGCAGTGCCCTTCGACAGGGTCGGGAGACCCAGTACTTC
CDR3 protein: CSALRQGRETQYF

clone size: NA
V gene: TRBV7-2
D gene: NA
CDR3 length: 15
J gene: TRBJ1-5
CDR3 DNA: TGTGCCAGCAGCTTAGATCCAACCTTGGGTCAGCCCCAGCATTTT
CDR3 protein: CASSLDPTLGQPQHF

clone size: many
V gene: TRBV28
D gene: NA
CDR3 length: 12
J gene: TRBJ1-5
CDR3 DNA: TGTGCCAGCAGTTCCCCCGGCCAGCCCCAGCATTTT
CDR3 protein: CASSSPGQPQHF

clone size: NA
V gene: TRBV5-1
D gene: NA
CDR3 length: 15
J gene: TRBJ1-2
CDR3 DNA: TGCGCCAGCAGCGATGGATCCAACCTTAACTATGGCTACACCTTC
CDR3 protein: CASSDGSNLNYGYTF

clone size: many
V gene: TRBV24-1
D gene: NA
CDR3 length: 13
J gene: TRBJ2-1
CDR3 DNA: TGTGCCACCAGTGATTTCTCCCCAGGGAAGCAGTTCTTC
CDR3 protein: CATSDFSPGKQFF

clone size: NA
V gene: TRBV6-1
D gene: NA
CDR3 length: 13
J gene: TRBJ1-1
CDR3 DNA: TGTGCCAGCAGTGTGGGGGGATACACTGAAGCTTTCTTT
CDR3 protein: CASSVGGYTEAFF

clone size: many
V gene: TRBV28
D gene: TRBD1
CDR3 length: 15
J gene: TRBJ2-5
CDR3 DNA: TGTGCCAGCAGTTTAAAGCCAGGGGGCGGAGAGACCCAGTACTTC
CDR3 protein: CASSLKPGGGETQYF

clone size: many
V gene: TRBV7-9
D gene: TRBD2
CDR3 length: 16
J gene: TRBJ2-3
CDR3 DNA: TGTGCCAGCAGCCCTAAGACTAGCGTAAAGCAAGATACGCAGTATTTT
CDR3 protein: CASSPKTSVKQDTQYF

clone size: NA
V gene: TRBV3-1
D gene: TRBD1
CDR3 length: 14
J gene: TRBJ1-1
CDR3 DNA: TGTGCCAGCAGCCCTTGGACAGGGGAAACTGAAGCTTTCTTT
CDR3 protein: CASSPWTGETEAFF

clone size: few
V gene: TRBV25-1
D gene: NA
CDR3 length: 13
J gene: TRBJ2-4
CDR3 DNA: TGTGCCAGCAGTCGCACGGGAGTTGACATTCAGTACTTC
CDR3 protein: CASSRTGVDIQYF

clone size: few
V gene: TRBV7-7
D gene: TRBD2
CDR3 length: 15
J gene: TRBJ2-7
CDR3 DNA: TGTGCTAGCAGCCCAGGGACTAGCGGGAATTACGAGCAGTACTTC
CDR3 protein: CASSPGTSGNYEQYF

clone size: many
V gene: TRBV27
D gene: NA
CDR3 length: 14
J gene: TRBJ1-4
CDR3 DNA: TGTGCCAGCAGTTTGCTCAGGGCGGATGAAAAACTGTTTTTT
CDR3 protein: CASSLLRADEKLFF

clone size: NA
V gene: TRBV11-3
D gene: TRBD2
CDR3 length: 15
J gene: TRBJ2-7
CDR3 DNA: TGTGCCACCCCGGGTCCTAGCGGGACTTACTACGAGCAGTACTTC
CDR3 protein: CATPGPSGTYYEQYF

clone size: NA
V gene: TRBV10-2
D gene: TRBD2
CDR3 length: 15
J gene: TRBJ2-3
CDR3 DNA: TGCGCCAGCAGTGAGTTAGCGGGAGTTGCAGATACGCAGTATTTT
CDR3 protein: CASSELAGVADTQYF

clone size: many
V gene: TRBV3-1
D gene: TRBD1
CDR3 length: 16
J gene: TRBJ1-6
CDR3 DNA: TGTGCCAGCAGCCGAAAGACTACAGGGGGAGTTTCACCCCTCCACTTT
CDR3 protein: CASSRKTTGGVSPLHF

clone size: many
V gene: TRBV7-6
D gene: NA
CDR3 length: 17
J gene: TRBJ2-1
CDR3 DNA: TGTGCCAGCAGCTTATTCCTAGCAGCAAGCCCCTACAATGAGCAGTTCTTC
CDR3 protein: CASSLFLAASPYNEQFF

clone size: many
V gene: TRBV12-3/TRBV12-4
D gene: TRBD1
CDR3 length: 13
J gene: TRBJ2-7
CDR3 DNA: TGTGCCAGCAGTTCCGGGACAGGGAGGGAGCAGTACTTC
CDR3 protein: CASSSGTGREQYF

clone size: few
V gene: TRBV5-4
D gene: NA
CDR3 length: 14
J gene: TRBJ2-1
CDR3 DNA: TGTGCCAGCAGCACCAAGCGATCCCACAATGAGCAGTTCTTC
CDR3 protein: CASSTKRSHNEQFF

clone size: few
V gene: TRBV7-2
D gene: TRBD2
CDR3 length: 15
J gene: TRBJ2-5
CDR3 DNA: TGTGCCAGCAGCCCTCCGGGCGGGAGGGTAGAGACCCAGTACTTC
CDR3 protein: CASSPPGGRVETQYF